A selection of T cell receptor beta chains follows, all from one sample in a study of T cell changes during pregnancy in multiple sclerosis. This table comes from immunoSEQ multiplex PCR, and its TCRdb copy is limited to in-frame clones, with some not included. The sample gives roughly 100,000 clones, roughly 91% of which show up once; about 1.7% is in the top ten. The specimen comprised peripheral blood, sampled after pregnancy. Receptor source: a female donor in good health, enrolled as a control in a pregnancy study. The CDR3 runs from the conserved cysteine through the conserved F or W. A D gene is named only where the DNA matches it firmly. Clone size is given for some rows only: seen once, a few or many times, or a class if the clone is expanded.

d_gene	abundance	v_gene	j_gene	CDR3nt	CDR3aa
NA	NA	TRBV5-4	TRBJ2-7	TGTGCCAGCAGCTCCCTCCTAGACCCCCGCTACGAGCAGTACTTC	CASSSLLDPRYEQYF
TRBD1	NA	TRBV7-8	TRBJ2-5	TGTGCCAGCAGCTTAGTCTCAGAGACAGGGCCCATCCAAGAGACCCAGTACTTC	CASSLVSETGPIQETQYF
TRBD1	NA	TRBV7-2	TRBJ1-5	TGTGCCAGCAGTTTCGACAGGGGGCGAAATCAGCCCCAGCATTTT	CASSFDRGRNQPQHF
NA	NA	TRBV9	TRBJ1-1	TGTGCCAGCAACCTAGGGGACACACCAAACACTGAAGCTTTCTTT	CASNLGDTPNTEAFF
NA	NA	TRBV19	TRBJ1-2	TGTGCCAGTAGTACCCAAGGCAGGGAGCGGGATGGCTACACCTTC	CASSTQGRERDGYTF
NA	NA	TRBV7-2	TRBJ2-4	TGTGCCAGCAGCCAAGGACTCCTAGCCAAAAACATTCAGTACTTC	CASSQGLLAKNIQYF
TRBD2	NA	TRBV29-1	TRBJ2-1	TGCAGCGGCCGCCTAGCGGGTACCCATGAGCAGTTCTTC	CSGRLAGTHEQFF
TRBD1	NA	TRBV7-9	TRBJ2-7	TGTGCCAGCAGCCCCGGACAGGGCCCGACCTACGAGCAGTACTTC	CASSPGQGPTYEQYF
NA	NA	TRBV2	TRBJ2-3	TGTGCCAGCAGCCGACAACCCACAGATACGCAGTATTTT	CASSRQPTDTQYF
NA	NA	TRBV10-3	TRBJ1-1	TGTGCCATCAGTGATCCCCCGCAGACTGCTGAAGCTTTCTTT	CAISDPPQTAEAFF
TRBD1	NA	TRBV6-5	TRBJ1-2	TGTGCCAGCACTTCCGGACAGGGTGGCAGCTATGGCTACACCTTC	CASTSGQGGSYGYTF
NA	NA	TRBV19	TRBJ1-2	TGTGCCAGTATCAACCCGGGGGGAGCTAACTATGGCTACACCTTC	CASINPGGANYGYTF
TRBD2	many	TRBV27	TRBJ2-2	TGTGCCAGCAGCGGGCGGGGGGCGGACACCGGGGAGCTGTTTTTT	CASSGRGADTGELFF
NA	NA	TRBV7-3	TRBJ2-1	TGTGCCAGCAGCTTAATCAATCATGAGCAGTTCTTC	CASSLINHEQFF
NA	NA	TRBV13	TRBJ2-1	TGTGCCAGCAGCCTGGGCGTGAGCGCGGGTCCATACAATGAGCAGTTCTTC	CASSLGVSAGPYNEQFF
NA	NA	TRBV27	TRBJ1-4	TGTGCCAGCAGTTGGGGAACAGGGATAGGGGAAAAACTGTTTTTT	CASSWGTGIGEKLFF
NA	many	TRBV5-6	TRBJ2-1	TGTGCCAGCAGCGTGGTGAGGTATGAGCAGTTCTTC	CASSVVRYEQFF
TRBD2	NA	TRBV4-3	TRBJ2-7	TGCGCCAGCAGCCCTGGGGCGGGGGGACGGTCCGAGCAGTACTTC	CASSPGAGGRSEQYF
NA	NA	TRBV27	TRBJ1-6	TGTGCCAGCAGTCTCTACACGATACAGAACTATAATTCACCCCTCCACTTT	CASSLYTIQNYNSPLHF
NA	NA	TRBV28	TRBJ1-5	TGTGCCAGCATACGACAATCCCGGACAGGCAATCAGCCCCAGCATTTT	CASIRQSRTGNQPQHF
NA	NA	TRBV30	TRBJ2-5	TGTGCCTGGACTCTGGGCAGCCGAGAGACCCAGTACTTC	CAWTLGSRETQYF
NA	NA	TRBV4-3	TRBJ2-2	TGCGCCAGCAGCCAAGGAGGAACCGGGGAGCTGTTTTTT	CASSQGGTGELFF
NA	NA	TRBV28	TRBJ2-5	TGTGCCAGCAGGCGAGGCTTTAGGACTATCCAAGAGACCCAGTACTTC	CASRRGFRTIQETQYF
NA	NA	TRBV6-1	TRBJ1-1	TGTGCCAGCAGTGAAGGGGCGAGGTTGGCAGGGGAGAACACTGAAGCTTTCTTT	CASSEGARLAGENTEAFF
TRBD2	NA	TRBV29-1	TRBJ2-3	TGCAGCGCCCGACTAGCGGGGGGGCCGATTTCTGCAGATACGCAGTATTTT	CSARLAGGPISADTQYF
NA	NA	TRBV6-5	TRBJ1-4	TGTGCCAGCAGTTATTCCCGGGCAACTAATGAAAAACTGTTTTTT	CASSYSRATNEKLFF
TRBD1	NA	TRBV5-1	TRBJ1-4	TGCGCCAGCAGCCCGACAGGGAATAATGAAAAACTGTTTTTT	CASSPTGNNEKLFF
NA	NA	TRBV28	TRBJ2-7	TGTGCCAGCAGGCCGGAGGTAGGGCCCGGCTCCTACGAGCAGTACTTC	CASRPEVGPGSYEQYF
NA	NA	TRBV4-3	TRBJ2-1	TGCGCCAGCAGCCAAGACCCCGACAACTCCTACAATGAGCAGTTCTTC	CASSQDPDNSYNEQFF
NA	NA	TRBV7-2	TRBJ2-3	TGTGCCAGCAGCTCTGTCCTGGGGCTGGATACGCAGTATTTT	CASSSVLGLDTQYF
TRBD2	NA	TRBV18	TRBJ2-2	TGTGCCAGCTCTGAATCACCGGGACTAGCAAGCGGGGAGCTGTTTTTT	CASSESPGLASGELFF
NA	few	TRBV18	TRBJ2-5	TGTGCCAGCTCAATCGTCGCGGATCAAGAGACCCAGTACTTC	CASSIVADQETQYF
TRBD1	NA	TRBV4-3	TRBJ1-2	TGCGCCAGCAGCGAACAGGGGGCCTATGGCTACACCTTC	CASSEQGAYGYTF
NA	NA	TRBV7-2	TRBJ2-5	TGTGCCAGCAGCTTAGCAGGGACTCAAGAGACCCAGTACTTC	CASSLAGTQETQYF
TRBD1	NA	TRBV7-9	TRBJ1-5	TGTGCCAGCAGCCCCGGACAGGAAAGCAGCAATCAGCCCCAGCATTTT	CASSPGQESSNQPQHF
NA	NA	TRBV6-1	TRBJ2-2	TGTGCCAGCAGTTCCGGGACACAGAACACCGGGGAGCTGTTTTTT	CASSSGTQNTGELFF
TRBD1	NA	TRBV7-9	TRBJ2-7	TGTGCCAGCAGCTTAGGGACAGGGGCGGGTTACGAGCAGTACTTC	CASSLGTGAGYEQYF
NA	NA	TRBV7-2	TRBJ1-2	TGTGCCAGCAGCTTAGCCAGGGCGTCCGGCTACACCTTC	CASSLARASGYTF
TRBD2	NA	TRBV5-8	TRBJ2-5	TGTGCCAGCAGCTTGGGTAGTAGCGGGGGCGAAGAGACCCAGTACTTC	CASSLGSSGGEETQYF
NA	NA	TRBV10-3	TRBJ1-2	TGTGCCATCAGTGATATCGGTGGCTACACCTTC	CAISDIGGYTF